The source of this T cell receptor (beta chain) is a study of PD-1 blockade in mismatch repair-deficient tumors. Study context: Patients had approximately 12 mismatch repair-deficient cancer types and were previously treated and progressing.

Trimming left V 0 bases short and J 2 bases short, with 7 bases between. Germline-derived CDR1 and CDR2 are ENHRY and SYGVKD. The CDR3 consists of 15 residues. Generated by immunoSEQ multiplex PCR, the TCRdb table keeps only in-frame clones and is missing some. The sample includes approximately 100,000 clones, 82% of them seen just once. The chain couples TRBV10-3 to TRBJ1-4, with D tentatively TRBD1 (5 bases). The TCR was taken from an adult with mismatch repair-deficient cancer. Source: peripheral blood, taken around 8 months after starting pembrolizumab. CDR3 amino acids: CAISESRGTNEKLFF. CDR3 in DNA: TGTGCCATCAGTGAGTCGAGGGGTACTAATGAAAAACTGTTTTTT.